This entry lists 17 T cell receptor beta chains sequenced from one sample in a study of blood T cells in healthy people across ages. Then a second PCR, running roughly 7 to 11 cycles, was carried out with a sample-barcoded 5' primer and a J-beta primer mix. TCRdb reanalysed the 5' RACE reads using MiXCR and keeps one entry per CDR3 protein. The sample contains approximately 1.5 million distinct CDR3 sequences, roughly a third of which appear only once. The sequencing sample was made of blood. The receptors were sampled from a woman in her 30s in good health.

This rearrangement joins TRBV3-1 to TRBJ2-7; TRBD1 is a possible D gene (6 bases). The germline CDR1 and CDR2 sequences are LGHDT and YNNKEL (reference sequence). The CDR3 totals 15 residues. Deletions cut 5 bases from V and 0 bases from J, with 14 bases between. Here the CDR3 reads CASSAWDTSSYEQYF. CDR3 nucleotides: TGTGCCAGCAGCGCTTGGGACACTAGCTCCTACGAGCAGTACTTC.

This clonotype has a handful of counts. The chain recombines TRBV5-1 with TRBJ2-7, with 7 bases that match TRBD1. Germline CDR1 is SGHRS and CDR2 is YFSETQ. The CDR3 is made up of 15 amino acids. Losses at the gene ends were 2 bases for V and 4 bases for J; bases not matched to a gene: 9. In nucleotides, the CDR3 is TGCGCCAGCAGCTTATTATCAGGGGGTAAATACGAGCAGTACTTC. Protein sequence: CASSLLSGGKYEQYF.

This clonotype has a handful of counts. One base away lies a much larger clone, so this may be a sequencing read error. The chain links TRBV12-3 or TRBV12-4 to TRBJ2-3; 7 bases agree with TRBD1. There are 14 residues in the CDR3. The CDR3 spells CASSEGASTDAQYF. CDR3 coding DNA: TGTGCCAGCAGCGAGGGGGCCAGCACAGATGCGCAGTATTTT.

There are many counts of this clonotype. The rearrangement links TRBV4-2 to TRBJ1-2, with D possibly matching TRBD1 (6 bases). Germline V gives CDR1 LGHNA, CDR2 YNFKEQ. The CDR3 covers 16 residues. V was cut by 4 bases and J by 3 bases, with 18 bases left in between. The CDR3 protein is CASSRDIQNQHYGYTF. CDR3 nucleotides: TGTGCCAGCAGCCGGGACATACAGAATCAGCACTATGGCTACACCTTC.

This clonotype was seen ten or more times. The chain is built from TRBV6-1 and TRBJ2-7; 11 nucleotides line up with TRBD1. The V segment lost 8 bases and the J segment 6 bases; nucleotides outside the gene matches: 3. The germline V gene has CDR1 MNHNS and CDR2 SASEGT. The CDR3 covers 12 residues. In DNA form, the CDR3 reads TGTGCCAGCCGGACAGGGGGCCTCGAGCAGTACTTC. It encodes CASRTGGLEQYF.

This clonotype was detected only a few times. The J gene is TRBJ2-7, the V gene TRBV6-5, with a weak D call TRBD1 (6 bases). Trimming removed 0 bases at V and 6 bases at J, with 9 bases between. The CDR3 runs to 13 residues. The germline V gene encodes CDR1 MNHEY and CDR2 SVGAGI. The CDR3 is CASSYSTGLEQYF. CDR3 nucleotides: TGTGCCAGCAGTTACTCAACAGGGCTCGAGCAGTACTTC.

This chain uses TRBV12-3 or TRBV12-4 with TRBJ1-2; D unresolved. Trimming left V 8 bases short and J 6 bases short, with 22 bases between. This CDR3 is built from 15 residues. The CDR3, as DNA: TGTGCCAGCGCCTTTAGAGGAGGGAATGAGAATGGCTACACCTTC. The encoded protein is CASAFRGGNENGYTF.

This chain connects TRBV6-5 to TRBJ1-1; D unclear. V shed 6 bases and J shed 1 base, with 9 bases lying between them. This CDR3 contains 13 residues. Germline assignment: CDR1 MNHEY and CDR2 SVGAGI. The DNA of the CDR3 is TGTGCCAGCAGAGGCGTAGGGAACACTGAAGCTTTCTTT. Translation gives CASRGVGNTEAFF.

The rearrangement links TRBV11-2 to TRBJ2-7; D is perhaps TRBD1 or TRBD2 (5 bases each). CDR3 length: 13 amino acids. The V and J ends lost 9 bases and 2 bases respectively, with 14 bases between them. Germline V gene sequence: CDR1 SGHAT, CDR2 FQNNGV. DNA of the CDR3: TGTGCCAGGCAGTTGTGGGGGACCTACGAGCAGTACTTC. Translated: CARQLWGTYEQYF. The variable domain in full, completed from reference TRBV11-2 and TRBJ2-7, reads EAGVAQSPRYKIIEKRQSVAFWCNPISGHATLYWYQQILGQGPKLLIQFQNNGVVDDSQLPKDRFSAERLKGVDSTLKIQPAKLEDSAVYLCARQLWGTYEQYFGPGTRLTVT.

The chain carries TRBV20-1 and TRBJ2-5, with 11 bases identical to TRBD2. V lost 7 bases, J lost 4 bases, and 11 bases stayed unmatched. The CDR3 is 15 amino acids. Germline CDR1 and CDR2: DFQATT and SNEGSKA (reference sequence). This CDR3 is CSDSSGGINRETQYF. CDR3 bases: TGCAGTGATTCTAGCGGGGGGATTAACCGAGAGACCCAGTACTTC.

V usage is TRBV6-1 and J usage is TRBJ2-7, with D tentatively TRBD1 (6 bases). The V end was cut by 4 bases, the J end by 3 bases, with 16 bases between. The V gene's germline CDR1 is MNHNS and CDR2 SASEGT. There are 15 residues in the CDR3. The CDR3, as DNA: TGTGCCAGCAGTGTCCAGTTGGGACACAGCTACGAGCAGTACTTC. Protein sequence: CASSVQLGHSYEQYF.

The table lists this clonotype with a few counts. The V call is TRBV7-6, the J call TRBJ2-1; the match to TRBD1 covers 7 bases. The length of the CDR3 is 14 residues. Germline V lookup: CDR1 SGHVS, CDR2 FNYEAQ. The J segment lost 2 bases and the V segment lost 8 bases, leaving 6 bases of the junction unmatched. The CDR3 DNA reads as TGTGCCAGCGGGAAGGGGGCCCCCTACAATGAGCAGTTCTTC. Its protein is CASGKGAPYNEQFF.

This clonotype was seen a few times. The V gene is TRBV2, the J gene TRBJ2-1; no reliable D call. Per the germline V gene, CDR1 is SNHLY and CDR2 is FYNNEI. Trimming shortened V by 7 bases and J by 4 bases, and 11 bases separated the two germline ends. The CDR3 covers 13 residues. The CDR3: CASTRGFYNEQFF. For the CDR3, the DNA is TGTGCCAGCACCCGAGGCTTTTACAATGAGCAGTTCTTC.

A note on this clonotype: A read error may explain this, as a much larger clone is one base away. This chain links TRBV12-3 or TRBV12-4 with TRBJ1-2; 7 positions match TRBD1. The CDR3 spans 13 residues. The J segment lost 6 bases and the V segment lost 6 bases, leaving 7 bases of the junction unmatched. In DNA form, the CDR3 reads TGTGCCAGCAGGGATACAGGGGAGCATGGCTACACCTTC. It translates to CASRDTGEHGYTF.

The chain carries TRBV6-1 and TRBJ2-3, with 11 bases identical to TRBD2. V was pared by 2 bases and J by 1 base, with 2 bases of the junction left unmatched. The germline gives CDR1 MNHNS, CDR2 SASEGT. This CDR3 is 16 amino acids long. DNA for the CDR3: TGTGCCAGCAGTGAAATAGCGGGGGGGGGCACAGATACGCAGTATTTT. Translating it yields CASSEIAGGGTDTQYF.

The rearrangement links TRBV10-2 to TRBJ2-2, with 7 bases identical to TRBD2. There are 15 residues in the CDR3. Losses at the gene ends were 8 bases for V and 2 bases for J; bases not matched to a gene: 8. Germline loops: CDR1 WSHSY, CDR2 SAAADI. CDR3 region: CASLLSGLNTGELFF. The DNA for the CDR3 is TGCGCCAGCCTCCTTAGCGGGCTTAACACCGGGGAGCTGTTTTTT.

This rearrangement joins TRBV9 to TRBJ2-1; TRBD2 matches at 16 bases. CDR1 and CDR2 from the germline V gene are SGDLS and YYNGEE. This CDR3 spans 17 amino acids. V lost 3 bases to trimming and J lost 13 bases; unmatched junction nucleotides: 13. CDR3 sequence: CASSAGTSGGAEVSQFF. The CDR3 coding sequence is TGTGCCAGCAGCGCCGGGACTAGCGGGGGGGCAGAGGTGTCCCAGTTCTTC.